These 6 T cell receptor beta chains were sequenced from one sample in a study of blood T cells in healthy people across ages (dated by TCRdb to about 2015). Libraries were made using 5' RACE. TCRdb names Illumina HiSeq 2500 as the instrument used. A second about 7 to 12 cycle PCR used a sample-barcoded 5' primer and a J-beta primer mix. TCRdb handled the public reads itself, with Q25 trimming in fastp and clone calling in MiXCR, and kept productive beta chains. Every distinct CDR3 protein forms one entry, paired with its most common genes and DNA. Within this sample are over 700,000 distinct CDR3 sequences, with 50% to 65% of them counted one time only. The top ten clones comprise about 38% of the sample. The sample was blood. These receptors all stem from an elderly man in good health.

The chain links TRBV29-1 to TRBJ2-3, with 12 bases lining up with TRBD2. V lost 1 base, J lost 14 bases, and 22 bases stayed unmatched. The CDR3 is 18 amino acids. The germline V gene has CDR1 SQVTM and CDR2 ANQGSEA. The CDR3 here is CSVEGSGLAGYSSRYAYF. The CDR3 bases are TGCAGCGTTGAAGGGAGTGGACTAGCGGGATACTCTTCGAGATACGCGTATTTT.

This sequence joins TRBV6-2 or TRBV6-3 and TRBJ2-7, with D possibly being TRBD1 (5 bases). The end of the DNA fits TRBJ2-1 better, so the J call may be wrong. CDR1 and CDR2 (germline): MNHEY, SVGEGT. The CDR3 spans 15 residues. This CDR3 is CASRPHGRANGEQFF. CDR3 in DNA: TGTGCCAGCAGACCTCACGGCAGGGCAAACGGTGAGCAGTTCTTC.

In this sample, this clonotype turned up once. The rearrangement uses TRBV7-2 and TRBJ2-5; 7 bases match TRBD2. The J segment lost 11 bases and the V segment lost 2 bases, leaving 8 bases of the junction unmatched. The CDR3 runs to 13 residues. Germline-derived CDR1 and CDR2 are SGHTA and FQGNSA. CDR3 bases: TGTGCCAGCAGCTTAAATTCAGGGAGGGTGCAGTACTTC. As protein: CASSLNSGRVQYF.

The rearrangement links TRBV7-2 to TRBJ2-3, with unresolved D. CDR3 length: 14 amino acids. Germline CDR1 SGHTA, CDR2 FQGNSA. V lost 2 bases to trimming and J lost 3 bases, with 9 bases between them. The CDR3 protein is CASSLYWRTDTQYF. CDR3 DNA: TGTGCCAGCAGCTTATATTGGAGAACAGATACGCAGTATTTT.

This clonotype has more than one count but fewer than ten. The chain uses TRBV20-1 and TRBJ2-7, with 15 bases lining up with TRBD2. CDR3 length equals 17 residues. V gave up 6 bases and J gave up 4 bases; unmatched junction bases: 13. The germline gives CDR1 DFQATT, CDR2 SNEGSKA (reference sequence). The CDR3 coding sequence is TGCAGTGCCCGGACTAGCGGGAGGGTCGGGGTATCATACGAGCAGTACTTC. This encodes CSARTSGRVGVSYEQYF.

The V gene is TRBV29-1, the J gene TRBJ1-1; D ambiguous. The length of the CDR3 is 12 residues. The V end was cut by 6 bases, the J end by 5 bases, with 13 bases between. The germline CDR1 and CDR2 sequences are SQVTM and ANQGSEA. The CDR3 spells CSVTPPTTEAFF. DNA for the CDR3: TGCAGCGTGACTCCTCCGACGACTGAAGCTTTCTTT.